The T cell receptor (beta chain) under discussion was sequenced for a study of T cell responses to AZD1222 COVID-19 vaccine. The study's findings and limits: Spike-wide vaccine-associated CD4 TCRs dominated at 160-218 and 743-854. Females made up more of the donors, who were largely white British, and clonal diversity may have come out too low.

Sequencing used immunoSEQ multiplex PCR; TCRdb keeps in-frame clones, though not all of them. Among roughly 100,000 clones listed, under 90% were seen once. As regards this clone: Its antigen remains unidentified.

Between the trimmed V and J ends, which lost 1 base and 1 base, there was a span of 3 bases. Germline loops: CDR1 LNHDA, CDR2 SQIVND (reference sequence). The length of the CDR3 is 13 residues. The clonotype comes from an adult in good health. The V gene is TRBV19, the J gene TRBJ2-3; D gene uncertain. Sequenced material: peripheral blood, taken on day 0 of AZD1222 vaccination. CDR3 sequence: CASSIAGTDTQYF. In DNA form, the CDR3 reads TGTGCCAGTAGTATAGCGGGCACAGATACGCAGTATTTT.